Listed below are T cell receptor beta chains from one sample, sequenced in a study of T cell repertoires in breast cancer. TCRdb fed the emulsion pairing reads into MiXCR, producing one record per CDR3 protein. Of tens of thousands of distinct CDR3 sequences listed, under 50% are singletons. Material: CD8+ T cells. The source is a pool of human donors with breast cancer or a healthy control (not recorded which). The CDR3 runs from the conserved cysteine through the conserved F or W. Fields, in order: CDR3 length, V gene, clone size, J gene, D gene, CDR3 protein, CDR3 DNA. D genes are given only for firm matches. Some rows mark clone size as missing; the rest say once, few, many or name a class of expanded clone.

12,TRBV20-1,many,TRBJ2-5,-,CSALLAQETQYF,TGCAGTGCCCTACTAGCCCAAGAGACCCAGTACTTC
15,TRBV7-2,-,TRBJ1-5,-,CASSLAGSRNQPQHF,TGTGCCAGCAGCTTAGCAGGGTCGAGAAATCAGCCCCAGCATTTT
15,TRBV7-9,-,TRBJ1-2,-,CASSFVGGPNYGYTF,TGTGCCAGCAGCTTCGTAGGTGGCCCTAACTATGGCTACACCTTC
14,TRBV12-3/TRBV12-4,-,TRBJ1-3,-,CASSLSSSGNTIYF,TGTGCCAGCAGTTTATCTAGCTCTGGAAACACCATATATTTT
11,TRBV27,hyperexpanded,TRBJ1-1,-,CASISNAEAFF,TGTGCCAGCATATCGAACGCTGAAGCTTTCTTT
15,TRBV6-1,few,TRBJ2-3,TRBD2,CASSRYSGSTDTQYF,TGTGCCAGCAGCCGTTATAGCGGGAGCACAGATACGCAGTATTTT
15,TRBV5-6,-,TRBJ1-1,-,CASSLNAKGGTEAFF,TGTGCCAGCAGCTTGAATGCGAAGGGAGGCACTGAAGCTTTCTTT
17,TRBV4-1,few,TRBJ1-2,-,CASSQRGGEGTNYGYTF,TGCGCCAGCAGCCAAAGGGGCGGGGAAGGGACTAACTATGGCTACACCTTC
15,TRBV7-9,many,TRBJ1-1,-,CASSPIRAENTEAFF,TGTGCCAGCAGCCCAATCCGGGCCGAGAACACTGAAGCTTTCTTT
11,TRBV20-1,-,TRBJ2-7,TRBD1,CSARDSYEQYF,TGCAGTGCTCGGGACAGCTACGAGCAGTACTTC
16,TRBV4-2,few,TRBJ1-2,-,CASSQDVGGAYYGYTF,TGTGCCAGCAGCCAAGATGTCGGTGGAGCTTACTATGGCTACACCTTC
14,TRBV20-1,few,TRBJ2-3,-,CSAARAGSTDTQYF,TGCAGTGCAGCCCGAGCGGGTAGCACAGATACGCAGTATTTT
12,TRBV20-1,-,TRBJ2-7,TRBD1,CSASSDRGEQYF,TGCAGTGCTAGCAGCGACAGGGGCGAGCAGTACTTC
14,TRBV14,-,TRBJ2-1,TRBD2,CASSQDGRTNEQFF,TGTGCCAGCAGCCAAGACGGGAGGACCAATGAGCAGTTCTTC
13,TRBV6-1,-,TRBJ2-5,-,CASSRLEQDTQYF,TGTGCCAGCAGTCGGCTAGAGCAAGATACCCAGTACTTC
15,TRBV15,-,TRBJ1-1,TRBD1,CATSRDLTGDTEAFF,TGTGCCACCAGCAGAGATCTAACAGGGGACACTGAAGCTTTCTTT
16,TRBV11-2,-,TRBJ2-3,TRBD2,CASSLGRGVHTDTQYF,TGTGCCAGCAGCTTAGGGCGGGGGGTACACACAGATACGCAGTATTTT
15,TRBV6-2/TRBV6-3,-,TRBJ2-3,-,CASSDQGRLLRTQYF,TGTGCCAGCAGTGACCAAGGACGACTTCTTCGTACGCAGTATTTT
14,TRBV19,few,TRBJ1-5,-,CASSQGVGNQPQHF,TGTGCCAGTTCACAGGGTGTCGGCAATCAGCCCCAGCATTTT
14,TRBV30,-,TRBJ2-3,-,CAWGSGVSTDTQYF,TGTGCCTGGGGGTCAGGGGTAAGCACAGATACGCAGTATTTT
12,TRBV19,few,TRBJ1-5,-,CATAGGSISQHF,TGTGCCACCGCTGGCGGGTCGATCTCTCAGCATTTT
13,TRBV7-9,-,TRBJ1-1,-,CASSYQGYTEAFF,TGTGCCAGCAGCTATCAGGGTTACACTGAAGCTTTCTTT
14,TRBV20-1,few,TRBJ1-5,TRBD1,CSARRGQGEKPQHF,TGCAGTGCTAGGCGGGGACAGGGAGAAAAGCCCCAGCATTTT
11,TRBV2,once,TRBJ2-1,-,CATQTPVEQFF,TGTGCCACCCAGACCCCCGTTGAGCAGTTCTTC
15,TRBV15,few,TRBJ2-1,TRBD2,CATAKLAGGYNEQFF,TGTGCCACCGCTAAACTAGCGGGGGGATACAATGAGCAGTTCTTC
12,TRBV29-1,-,TRBJ2-3,-,CSVGVRTDTQYF,TGCAGCGTGGGGGTCCGCACAGATACGCAGTATTTT
14,TRBV7-9,-,TRBJ1-1,TRBD1,CASSFRGENTEAFF,TGTGCCAGCAGCTTCAGGGGGGAGAACACTGAAGCTTTCTTT
16,TRBV7-9,few,TRBJ2-3,-,CASSWGLTGTTDTQYF,TGTGCCAGCAGCTGGGGTTTGACGGGGACCACAGATACGCAGTATTTT
16,TRBV2,-,TRBJ2-3,TRBD2,CASKGASRGGSDTQYF,TGTGCCAGCAAGGGGGCTTCGCGGGGGGGCTCAGATACGCAGTATTTT
12,TRBV20-1,many,TRBJ2-1,TRBD2,CSAGTSGNEQFF,TGCAGTGCTGGGACTAGCGGCAATGAGCAGTTCTTC